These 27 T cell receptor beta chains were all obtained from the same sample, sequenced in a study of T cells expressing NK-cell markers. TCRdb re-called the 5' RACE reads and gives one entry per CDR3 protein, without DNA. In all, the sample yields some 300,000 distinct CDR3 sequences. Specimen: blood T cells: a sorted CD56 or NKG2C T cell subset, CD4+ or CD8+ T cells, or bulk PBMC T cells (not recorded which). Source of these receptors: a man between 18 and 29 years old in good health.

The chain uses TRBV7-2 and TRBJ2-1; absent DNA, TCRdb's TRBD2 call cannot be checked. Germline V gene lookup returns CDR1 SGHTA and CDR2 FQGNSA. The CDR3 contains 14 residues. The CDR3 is CASSPSWGSNEQFF.

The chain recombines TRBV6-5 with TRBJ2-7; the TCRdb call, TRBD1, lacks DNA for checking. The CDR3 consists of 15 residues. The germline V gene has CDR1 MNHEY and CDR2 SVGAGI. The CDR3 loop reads CASSFLTGPNYEQYF.

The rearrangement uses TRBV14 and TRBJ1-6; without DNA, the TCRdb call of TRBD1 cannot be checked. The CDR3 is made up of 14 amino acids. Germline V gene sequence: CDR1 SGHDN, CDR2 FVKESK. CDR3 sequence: CASSHAGIFSPLHF.

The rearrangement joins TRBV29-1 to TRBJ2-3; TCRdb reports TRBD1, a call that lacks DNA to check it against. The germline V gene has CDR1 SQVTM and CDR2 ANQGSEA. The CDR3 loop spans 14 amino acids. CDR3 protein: CSVDGHLGLDTQYF.

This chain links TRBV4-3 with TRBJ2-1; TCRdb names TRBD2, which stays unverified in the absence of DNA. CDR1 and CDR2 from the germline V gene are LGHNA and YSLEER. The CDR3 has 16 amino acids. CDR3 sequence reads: CASSLLAGGKAGEQFF.

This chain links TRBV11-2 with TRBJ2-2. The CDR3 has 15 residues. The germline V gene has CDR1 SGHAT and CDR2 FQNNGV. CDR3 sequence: CASSLGFSGLGELFF.

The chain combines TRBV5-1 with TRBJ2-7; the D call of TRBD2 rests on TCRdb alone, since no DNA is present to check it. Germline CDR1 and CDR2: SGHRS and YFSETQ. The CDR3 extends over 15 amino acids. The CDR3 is CASSLESPRIDEQYF.

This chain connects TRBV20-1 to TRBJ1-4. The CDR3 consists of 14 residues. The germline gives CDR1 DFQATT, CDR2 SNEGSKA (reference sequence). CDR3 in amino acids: CSAIIGGAGEKLFF.

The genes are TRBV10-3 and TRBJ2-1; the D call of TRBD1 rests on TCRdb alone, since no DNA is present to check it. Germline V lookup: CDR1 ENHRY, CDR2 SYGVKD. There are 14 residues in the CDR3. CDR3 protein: CAIRRGADPNEQFF.

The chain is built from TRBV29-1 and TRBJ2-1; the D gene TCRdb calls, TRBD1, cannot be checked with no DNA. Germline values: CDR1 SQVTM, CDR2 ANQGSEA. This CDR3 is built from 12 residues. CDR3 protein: CSVSTGPSEQFF.

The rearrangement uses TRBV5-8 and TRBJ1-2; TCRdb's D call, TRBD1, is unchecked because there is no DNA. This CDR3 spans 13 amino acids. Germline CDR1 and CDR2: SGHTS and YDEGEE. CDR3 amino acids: CASRDTGLDGYTF.

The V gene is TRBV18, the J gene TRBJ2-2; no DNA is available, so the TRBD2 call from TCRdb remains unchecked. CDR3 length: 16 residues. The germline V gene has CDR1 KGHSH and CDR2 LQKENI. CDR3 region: CASSPPSSGSSGELFF. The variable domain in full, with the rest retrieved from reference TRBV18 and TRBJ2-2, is NAGVMQNPRHLVRRRGQEARLRCSPMKGHSHVYWYRQLPEEGLKFMVYLQKENIIDESGMPKERFSAEFPKEGPSILRIQQVVRGDSAAYFCASSPPSSGSSGELFFGEGSRLTVL.

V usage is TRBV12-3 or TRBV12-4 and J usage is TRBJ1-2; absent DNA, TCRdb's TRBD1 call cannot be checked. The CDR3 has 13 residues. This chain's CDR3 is CASGGTDNYGYTF.

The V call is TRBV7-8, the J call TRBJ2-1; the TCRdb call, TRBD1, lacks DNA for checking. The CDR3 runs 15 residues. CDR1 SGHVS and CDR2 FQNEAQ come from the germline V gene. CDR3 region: CASSVRTGSYNEQFF.

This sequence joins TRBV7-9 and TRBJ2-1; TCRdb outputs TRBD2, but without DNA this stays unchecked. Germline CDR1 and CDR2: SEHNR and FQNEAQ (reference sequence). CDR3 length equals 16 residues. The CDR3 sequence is CASSAPGTLTYNEQFF.

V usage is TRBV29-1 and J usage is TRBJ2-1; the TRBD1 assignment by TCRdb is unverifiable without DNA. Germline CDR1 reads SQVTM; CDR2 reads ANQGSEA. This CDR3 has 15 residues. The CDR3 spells CSGGQGGVVGNEQFF.

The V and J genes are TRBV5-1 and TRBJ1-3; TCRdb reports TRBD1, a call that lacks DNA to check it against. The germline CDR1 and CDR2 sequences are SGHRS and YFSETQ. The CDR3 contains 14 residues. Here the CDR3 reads CASSLPGQLDTIYF.

The CDR3 sequence: CSVERALLGEAFF. The rearrangement links TRBV29-1 to TRBJ1-1. CDR3 length: 13 amino acids. CDR1 is SQVTM and CDR2 is ANQGSEA in the germline V gene.

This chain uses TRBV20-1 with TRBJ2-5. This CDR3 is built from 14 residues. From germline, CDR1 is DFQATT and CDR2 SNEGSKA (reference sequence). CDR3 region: CSAGPNPYQETQYF.

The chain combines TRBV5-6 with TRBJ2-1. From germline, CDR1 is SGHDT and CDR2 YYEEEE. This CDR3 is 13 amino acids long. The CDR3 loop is CASSLRAYNEQFF.

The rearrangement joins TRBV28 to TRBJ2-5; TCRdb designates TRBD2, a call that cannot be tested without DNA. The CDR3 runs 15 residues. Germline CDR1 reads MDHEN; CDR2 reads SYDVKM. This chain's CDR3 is CASSVASGEQETQYF.

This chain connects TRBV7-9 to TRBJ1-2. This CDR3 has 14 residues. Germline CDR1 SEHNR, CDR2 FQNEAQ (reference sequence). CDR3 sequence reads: CASSLEGWSNGYTF.

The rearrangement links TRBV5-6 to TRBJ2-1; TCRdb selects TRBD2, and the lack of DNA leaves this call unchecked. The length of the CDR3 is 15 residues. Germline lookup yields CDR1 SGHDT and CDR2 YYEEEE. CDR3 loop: CASSFSGRPDNEQFF. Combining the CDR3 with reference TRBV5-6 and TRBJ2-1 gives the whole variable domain DAGVTQSPTHLIKTRGQQVTLRCSPKSGHDTVSWYQQALGQGPQFIFQYYEEEERQRGNFPDRFSGHQFPNYSSELNVNALLLGDSALYLCASSFSGRPDNEQFFGPGTRLTVL.

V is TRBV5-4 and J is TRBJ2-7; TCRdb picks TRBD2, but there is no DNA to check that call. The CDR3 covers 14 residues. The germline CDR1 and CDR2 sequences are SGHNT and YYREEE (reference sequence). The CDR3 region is CASSPGTTYDEQYF.

CDR3 loop: CSARDPATFTDTQYF. This chain uses TRBV20-1 with TRBJ2-3. The CDR3 sequence is 15 residues long. Looked up from germline, CDR1 is DFQATT and CDR2 is SNEGSKA (reference sequence).

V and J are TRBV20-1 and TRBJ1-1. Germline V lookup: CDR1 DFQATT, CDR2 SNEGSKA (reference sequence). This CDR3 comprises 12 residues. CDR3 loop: CSALADDTEAFF.

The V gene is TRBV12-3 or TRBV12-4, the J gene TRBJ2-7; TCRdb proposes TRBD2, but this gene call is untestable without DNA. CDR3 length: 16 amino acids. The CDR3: CASSPKARPSSYEQYF.